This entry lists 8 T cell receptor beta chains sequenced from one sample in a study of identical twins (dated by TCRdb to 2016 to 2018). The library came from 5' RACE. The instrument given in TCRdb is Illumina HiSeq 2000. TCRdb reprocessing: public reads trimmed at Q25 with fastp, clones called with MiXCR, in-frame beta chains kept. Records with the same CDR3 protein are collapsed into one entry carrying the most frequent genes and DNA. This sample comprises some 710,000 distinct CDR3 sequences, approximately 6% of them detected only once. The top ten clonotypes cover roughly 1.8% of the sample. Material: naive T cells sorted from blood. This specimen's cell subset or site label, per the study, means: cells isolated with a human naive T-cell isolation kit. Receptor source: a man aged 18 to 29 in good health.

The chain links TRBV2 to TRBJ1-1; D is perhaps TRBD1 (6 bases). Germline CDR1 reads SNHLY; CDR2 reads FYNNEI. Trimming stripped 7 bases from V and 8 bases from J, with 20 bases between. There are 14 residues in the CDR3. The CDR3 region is CASIPGTPPREAFF. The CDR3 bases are TGTGCCAGCATACCCGGGACACCACCGAGGGAAGCTTTCTTT. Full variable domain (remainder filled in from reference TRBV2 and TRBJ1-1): EPEVTQTPSHQVTQMGQEVILRCVPISNHLYFYWYRQILGQKVEFLVSFYNNEISEKSEIFDDQFSVERPDGSNFTLKIRSTKLEDSAMYFCASIPGTPPREAFFGQGTRLTVV.

The CDR3 here is CASSPGLAGALEQYF. CDR3 bases: TGTGCCAGCAGCCCGGGACTAGCGGGAGCTCTTGAGCAGTACTTC. The chain links TRBV7-8 to TRBJ2-7; 14 bases are shared with TRBD2. CDR1 is SGHVS, CDR2 FQNEAQ, per germline. V gave up 5 bases and J gave up 7 bases; unmatched junction bases: 7. CDR3 length equals 15 residues.

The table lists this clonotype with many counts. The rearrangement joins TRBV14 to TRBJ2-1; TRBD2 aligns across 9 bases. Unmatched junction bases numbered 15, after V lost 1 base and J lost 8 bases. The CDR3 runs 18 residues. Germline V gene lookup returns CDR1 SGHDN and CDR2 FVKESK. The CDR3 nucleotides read TGTGCCAGCAGCCAAGGTTTGAGGCGGGAGGGTCTGTACGATGAGCAGTTCTTC. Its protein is CASSQGLRREGLYDEQFF.

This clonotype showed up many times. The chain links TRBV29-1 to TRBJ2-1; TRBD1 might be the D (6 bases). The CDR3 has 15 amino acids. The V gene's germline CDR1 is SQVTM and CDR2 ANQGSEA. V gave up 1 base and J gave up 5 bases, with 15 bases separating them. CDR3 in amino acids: CSVEVWAGENNEQFF. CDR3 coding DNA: TGCAGCGTTGAAGTATGGGCAGGGGAAAACAATGAGCAGTTCTTC.

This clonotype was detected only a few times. CDR3 in DNA: TGTGCCAGCAGTTTCCTCCCGACAGGGCGATCAAAAGAGACCCAGTACTTC. Its protein product is CASSFLPTGRSKETQYF. The rearrangement links TRBV28 to TRBJ2-5; 7 positions agree with TRBD1. The germline V gene has CDR1 MDHEN and CDR2 SYDVKM. This CDR3 contains 17 residues. The trim removed 3 bases at V and 3 bases at J, leaving 13 bases unmatched.

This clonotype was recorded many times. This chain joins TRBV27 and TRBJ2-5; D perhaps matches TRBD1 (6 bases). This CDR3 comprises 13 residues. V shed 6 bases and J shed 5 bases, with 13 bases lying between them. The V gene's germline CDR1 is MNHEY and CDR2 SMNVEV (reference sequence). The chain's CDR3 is CASRGGEWETQYF. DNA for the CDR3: TGTGCCAGCAGAGGGGGAGAATGGGAGACCCAGTACTTC.

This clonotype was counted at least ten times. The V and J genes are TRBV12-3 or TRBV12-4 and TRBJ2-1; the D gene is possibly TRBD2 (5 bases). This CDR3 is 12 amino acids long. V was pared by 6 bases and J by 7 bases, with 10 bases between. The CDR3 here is CASSRPGNEQFF. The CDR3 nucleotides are TGTGCCAGCAGCCGGCCGGGGAATGAGCAGTTCTTC.

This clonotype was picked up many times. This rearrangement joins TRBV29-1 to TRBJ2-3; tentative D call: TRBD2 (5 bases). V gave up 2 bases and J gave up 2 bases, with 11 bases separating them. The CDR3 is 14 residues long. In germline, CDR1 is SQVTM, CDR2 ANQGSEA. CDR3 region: CSVEWESDTDTQYF. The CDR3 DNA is TGCAGCGTTGAATGGGAGAGTGACACAGATACGCAGTATTTT.